The source of this T cell receptor (beta chain) is a study of cytomegalovirus exposure and HLA in healthy donors. Study outcomes and limitations: Subsequent analysis revealed that first-cohort TCR clusters tended to co-occur in the 130 or so validation repertoires. About 180 TCR beta chains were listed as cytomegalovirus-associated. Generally TCR sequences proved uncommon, though certain public TCRs appeared in numerous donors.

TCRdb's table, derived via immunoSEQ multiplex PCR, lists solely in-frame clones and lacks some. The top ten hold around 3.5% of the sample, which has 100,000 to 150,000 clones, just under 90% seen once. Trimming cost V 4 bases and J 4 bases; bases outside gene matches: 10. CDR1 and CDR2 from the germline V gene are KGHSH and LQKENI. CDR3 length equals 16 residues. A remark on this clone: Its antigen is unidentified.

The validation cohort, a group of more than 95 subjects, included the donors and was separate from the roughly 720-subject first cohort. This clonotype was sampled from a man in his thirties or forties in good health and CMV-seronegative. The V gene is TRBV18, the J gene TRBJ1-1; 9 positions match TRBD1. Sequenced sample: PBMCs. The CDR3 DNA is TGTGCCAGCTCACTAACACAGGGGGCCGGGGGCACTGAAGCTTTCTTT. As protein: CASSLTQGAGGTEAFF.